Included here is one T cell receptor beta chain sequence, with context. Its target is unknown. Assay: immunoSEQ multiplex PCR; the TCRdb copy retains only in-frame clones and omits some. The sample lists roughly 80,000 clones, over 65% occurring once. This sample was taken from a study of radiation and T cells in renal cell carcinoma. Study observations and caveats: From baseline, blood top tumor clonotypes peaked at 2 weeks post-radiation.

With 6 bases clipped from V and 5 bases from J, the junction kept 9 bases outside the gene matches. The CDR3 covers 14 residues. Germline lookup yields CDR1 KGHSH and CDR2 LQKENI. Sample time point: blood 4 weeks post-SBRT, at nephrectomy. The treatment here: 15 Gy SBRT to primary tumor, nephrectomy 4 weeks later. Nephrectomy followed 15 Gy stereotactic body radiation by 4 weeks. This receptor was taken from a woman aged 60-70 years with renal cell carcinoma. Specimen: blood, collected from a patient whose treatment included radiotherapy and nephrectomy. This chain uses TRBV18 with TRBJ2-7, with TRBD1 matching over 8 bases. CDR3 coding DNA: TGTGCCAGCTCCCGGACAGGGAGGATCGACGAGCAGTACTTC. Its protein is CASSRTGRIDEQYF.